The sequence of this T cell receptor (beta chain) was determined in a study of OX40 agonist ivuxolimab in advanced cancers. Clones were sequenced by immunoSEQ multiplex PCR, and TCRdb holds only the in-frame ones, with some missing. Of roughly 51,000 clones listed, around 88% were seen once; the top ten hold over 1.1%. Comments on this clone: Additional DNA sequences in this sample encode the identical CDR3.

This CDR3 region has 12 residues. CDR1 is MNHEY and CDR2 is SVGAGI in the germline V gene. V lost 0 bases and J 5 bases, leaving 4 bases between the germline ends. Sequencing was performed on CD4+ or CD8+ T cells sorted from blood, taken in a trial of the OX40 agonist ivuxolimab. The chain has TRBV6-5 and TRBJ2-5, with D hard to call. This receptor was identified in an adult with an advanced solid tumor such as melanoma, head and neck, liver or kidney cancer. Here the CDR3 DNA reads TGTGCCAGCAGTTACTCCGGTGAGACCCAGTACTTC. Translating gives CASSYSGETQYF.